The T cell receptor (beta chain) under discussion was sequenced for a study of blood T cell repertoires in COVID-19. Study details: Material from acute and convalescent COVID-19 was sourced from the United States, Italy and Spain. T cells, B-cell-depleted T cells, or PBMCs supplied cDNA or gDNA.

As handled by the study authors: Estimation of nucleated cell counts was performed using reference gene primer amplification. Clones were sequenced by immunoSEQ multiplex PCR, and TCRdb holds only the in-frame ones, with some missing. V, J and clone size are taken as reported in that table, and D and trimming were inferred from the DNA itself. The data hold over 200,000 clones, with around 86% observed a single time. The CDR3 loop spans 16 amino acids. Germline CDR1 reads WNHNN; CDR2 reads SYGVQD (reference sequence). The J segment lost 3 bases and the V segment lost 0 bases, leaving 4 bases of the junction unmatched.

Sequenced input: peripheral blood. The chain couples TRBV10-1 to TRBJ2-7, with TRBD2 matching 11 bases. This sequence originates from a human donor in a cohort sampled during active COVID-19. The CDR3 DNA follows: TGCGCCAGCAGTGAGTCTAGAACTAGCGGGAGCTACGAGCAGTACTTC. As protein: CASSESRTSGSYEQYF.